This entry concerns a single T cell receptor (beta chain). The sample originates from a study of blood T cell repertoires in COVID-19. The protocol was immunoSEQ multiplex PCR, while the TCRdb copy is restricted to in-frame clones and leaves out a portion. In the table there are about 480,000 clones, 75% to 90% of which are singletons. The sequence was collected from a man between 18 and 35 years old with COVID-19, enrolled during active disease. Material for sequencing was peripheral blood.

The DNA of the CDR3 is TGTGCCAGCGGCGGCTGGATGGCAACTAATGAAAAACTGTTTTTT. Its translation: CASGGWMATNEKLFF. This chain uses TRBV2 with TRBJ1-4; D unclear. The V end was cut by 8 bases, the J end by 0 bases, with 13 bases between. Germline-derived CDR1 and CDR2 are SNHLY and FYNNEI. The CDR3 length is 15 residues.